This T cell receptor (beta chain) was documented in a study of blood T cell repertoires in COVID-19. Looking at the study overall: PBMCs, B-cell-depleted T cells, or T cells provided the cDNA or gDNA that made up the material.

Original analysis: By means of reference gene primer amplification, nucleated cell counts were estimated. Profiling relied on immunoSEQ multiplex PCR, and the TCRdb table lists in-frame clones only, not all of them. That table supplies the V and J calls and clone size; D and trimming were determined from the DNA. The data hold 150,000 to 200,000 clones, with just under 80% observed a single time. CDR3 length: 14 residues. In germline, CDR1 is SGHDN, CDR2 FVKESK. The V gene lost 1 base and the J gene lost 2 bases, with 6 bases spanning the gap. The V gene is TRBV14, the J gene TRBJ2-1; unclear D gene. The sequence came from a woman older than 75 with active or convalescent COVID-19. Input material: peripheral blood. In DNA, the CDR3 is TGTGCCAGCAGCCAAGTGAGCCCCTACAATGAGCAGTTCTTC. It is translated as CASSQVSPYNEQFF.